This T cell receptor (beta chain) was identified during a study of cytomegalovirus exposure and HLA in healthy donors. CDR1 is LGHNA, CDR2 YNFKEQ, per germline. Trimming cost V 1 base and J 3 bases; bases outside gene matches: 2. CDR3 length: 15 amino acids. Study results and limitations: Exclusion as indistinguishable affected some V segments, including TRBV6-2 and TRBV6-3. Later on, a genetic analysis was performed. It linked a missense variant in DCLRE1C with V- and J-gene trimming of TCR beta.

A multiplex PCR was run with 60 Vbeta primers and 13 Jbeta primers. Repertoires were generated with immunoSEQ multiplex PCR, while TCRdb's copy carries only in-frame clones and drops some. The data contain approximately 130,000 clones, roughly 79% of them singletons. Note on this clone: Its antigen is still unknown.

The chain combines TRBV4-2 with TRBJ1-5; TRBD1 aligns across 8 bases. The sequence was collected from a man aged 25 to 40 in good health and CMV-seronegative. The specimen was PBMCs. The chain's CDR3 is CASSQGTGYNQPQHF. The CDR3 nucleotides are TGTGCCAGCAGCCAAGGGACAGGGTACAATCAGCCCCAGCATTTT.